These 9 T cell receptor beta chains originate from one sample sequenced in a study of T cell responses to AZD1222 COVID-19 vaccine. This table comes from immunoSEQ multiplex PCR, and its TCRdb copy is limited to in-frame clones, with some not included. The sample has 84,000 or so clones, roughly nine tenths seen once. The sequencing here drew on peripheral blood, taken on day 0 of AZD1222 vaccination. These receptors were taken from an adult in good health.

The chain uses TRBV5-6 and TRBJ1-2, with 8 nucleotides matching TRBD1. After removal of 4 bases from V and 3 bases from J, the junction contained 8 bases not matched to a gene. This CDR3 spans 15 amino acids. Germline CDR1 and CDR2: SGHDT and YYEEEE. The CDR3 sequence: CASSAQGALDYGYTF. CDR3 DNA: TGTGCCAGCAGCGCCCAGGGGGCGCTGGACTATGGCTACACCTTC.

The gene calls are TRBV2 and TRBJ2-1; D might be TRBD1 or TRBD2, each matching 5 bases. V lost 8 bases to trimming and J lost 0 bases, with 11 bases between them. CDR3 length equals 14 residues. CDR1 is SNHLY, CDR2 FYNNEI, per germline. CDR3 sequence reads: CASRGGFSYNEQFF. The DNA for the CDR3 is TGTGCCAGCCGGGGCGGTTTCTCCTACAATGAGCAGTTCTTC.

The rearrangement joins TRBV2 to TRBJ1-5; perhaps TRBD1 as D (6 bases). Looked up from germline, CDR1 is SNHLY and CDR2 is FYNNEI. The CDR3 sequence is 17 residues long. V dropped 2 bases and J dropped 0 bases, with 14 bases sitting between them. CDR3 sequence (DNA): TGTGCCAGCAGTGAATCCACAGGGACCTATAGCAATCAGCCCCAGCATTTT. It yields the protein CASSESTGTYSNQPQHF. The full variable domain, its missing parts supplied by reference TRBV2 and TRBJ1-5, is EPEVTQTPSHQVTQMGQEVILRCVPISNHLYFYWYRQILGQKVEFLVSFYNNEISEKSEIFDDQFSVERPDGSNFTLKIRSTKLEDSAMYFCASSESTGTYSNQPQHFGDGTRLSIL.

The chain uses TRBV3-1 (or the pseudogene TRBV3-2) and TRBJ2-6; the D is unclear. The germline CDR1 and CDR2 sequences are LGHDT and YNNKEL (reference sequence). Trimming left V 4 bases short and J 0 bases short, with 7 bases between. The CDR3 length is 15 residues. The CDR3 sequence is CASSLRASGANVLTF. CDR3 DNA sequence: TGTGCCAGCAGCCTCCGTGCCTCTGGGGCCAACGTCCTGACTTTC.

Written as DNA, the CDR3 is TGTGCCAGCCGTATCAGTGAGGCCTACGAGCAGTACTTC. It codes for CASRISEAYEQYF. V is TRBV28 and J is TRBJ2-7; unclear D gene. This CDR3 has 13 amino acids. The germline CDR1 and CDR2 sequences are MDHEN and SYDVKM. Trimming stripped 8 bases from V and 2 bases from J, with 13 bases between.

The V call is TRBV9, the J call TRBJ1-2; possible D gene TRBD1, 6 bases. The germline V gene encodes CDR1 SGDLS and CDR2 YYNGEE. The CDR3 extends over 15 amino acids. V was trimmed by 0 bases and J by 6 bases, leaving 15 bases between them. This CDR3 reads CASSVARTGKDGYTF. CDR3 in DNA: TGTGCCAGCAGCGTAGCCCGCACAGGGAAGGATGGCTACACCTTC.

This sequence joins TRBV3-1 (or the pseudogene TRBV3-2) and TRBJ2-2, with 8 bases that match TRBD2. V lost 1 base, J lost 3 bases, and 1 base stayed unmatched. The CDR3 is 15 amino acids. Germline CDR1 LGHDT, CDR2 YNNKEL (reference sequence). The CDR3 sequence: CASSQALADTGELFF. CDR3 in DNA: TGTGCCAGCAGCCAAGCACTAGCGGACACCGGGGAGCTGTTTTTT.

The chain has TRBV7-3 and TRBJ2-2, with 7 bases fitting TRBD1. After removal of 5 bases from V and 3 bases from J, the junction contained 9 bases not matched to a gene. The CDR3 totals 16 residues. Germline assignment: CDR1 SGHTA and CDR2 FQGTGA. CDR3 bases: TGTGCCAGCAGCCCTCGGACAGGTAGCGACACCGGGGAGCTGTTTTTT. Its translation: CASSPRTGSDTGELFF.

V and J are TRBV28 and TRBJ1-5; D remains unclear. This CDR3 is built from 16 residues. Trimming took 3 bases from V and 4 from J, leaving 16 bases between them. The germline V gene has CDR1 MDHEN and CDR2 SYDVKM. The CDR3 DNA reads TGTGCCAGCAGTTTGGAGCGGGAGGGTCGGAATCAGCCCCAGCATTTT. Its protein product is CASSLEREGRNQPQHF. Together with reference TRBV28 and TRBJ1-5, the CDR3 gives the full variable domain: DVKVTQSSRYLVKRTGEKVFLECVQDMDHENMFWYRQDPGLGLRLIYFSYDVKMKEKGDIPEGYSVSREKKERFSLILESASTNQTSMYLCASSLEREGRNQPQHFGDGTRLSIL.